The 6 T cell receptor beta chains listed next were all sequenced from one sample in a study of T cells in Graves' hyperthyroidism and ophthalmopathy. There were TCR beta CDR3 regions amplified from RNA transcripts. Using the HTBI primer set, a first-round RT-PCR was run on the TCR CDR3. Via MiXCR, TCRdb re-called the multiplex PCR reads, giving one row per CDR3 protein. The data contain about 270,000 distinct CDR3 sequences, approximately 20% of them singletons. Input material: blood. Receptors were obtained from a man aged 25-45 years with Graves' ophthalmopathy.

Many counts were recorded for this clonotype. V is TRBV20-1 and J is TRBJ2-1, with 12 bases matching TRBD2. Trimming took 1 base from V and 3 from J; bases not matched to a gene: 7. The V gene's germline CDR1 is DFQATT and CDR2 SNEGSKA (reference sequence). The CDR3 consists of 17 residues. DNA of the CDR3: TGCAGTGCTAGAGTGGGGCCTAGCGGGAGGGTCTACAATGAGCAGTTCTTC. Translated: CSARVGPSGRVYNEQFF.

This clonotype was counted only a few times. A much larger clone differs from this one at a single base, so this may be a read error. The chain is built from TRBV20-1 and TRBJ2-1, with D tentatively TRBD2 (6 bases). The CDR3 spans 13 residues. V gave up 5 bases and J gave up 9 bases, with 17 bases separating them. CDR1 is DFQATT and CDR2 is SNEGSKA in the germline V gene (reference sequence). In DNA form, the CDR3 reads TGCAGTGCTGGGAGGAATTCACGGGGTGAGCAGTTCTTC. This codes for CSAGRNSRGEQFF.

This clonotype is a singleton in its sample. The genes are TRBV27 and TRBJ2-2; TRBD2 matches at 8 bases. The V segment lost 6 bases and the J segment 0 bases; nucleotides outside the gene matches: 6. The germline CDR1 and CDR2 sequences are MNHEY and SMNVEV (reference sequence). This CDR3 contains 16 residues. CDR3 nucleotide sequence: TGTGCCAGCAGACCACTAGCGGTGACGAACACCGGGGAGCTGTTTTTT. Translated: CASRPLAVTNTGELFF.

This chain uses TRBV10-3 with TRBJ2-5, with 8 positions matching TRBD2. CDR1 is ENHRY and CDR2 is SYGVKD in the germline V gene. V was clipped by 4 bases and J by 3 bases; unmatched bases: 4. This CDR3 is 14 amino acids long. The CDR3 is CAISVGGGKETQYF. The CDR3 DNA reads TGTGCCATCAGTGTAGGCGGGGGGAAAGAGACCCAGTACTTC.

This chain joins TRBV12-5 and TRBJ1-1; D remains ambiguous. CDR3 size: 14 residues. CDR1 and CDR2 from the germline V gene are LGHNT and FRNRAP. Trimming took 3 bases from V and 3 from J, leaving 11 bases between them. The CDR3 coding sequence is TGTGCTAGTGGTTTTCCACCGGGCGACACTGAAGCTTTCTTT. This sequence encodes CASGFPPGDTEAFF.

This clonotype has a handful of counts. Here the CDR3 DNA reads TGTGCCAGCAGCTTGGCCGCAGGACAAGAGACCCAGTACTTC. This translates into CASSLAAGQETQYF. The rearrangement uses TRBV5-5 and TRBJ2-5, with D hard to call. Deletions cut 0 bases from V and 2 bases from J, with 8 bases between. The CDR3 loop spans 14 amino acids. CDR1 is SGHKS and CDR2 is YYEKEE in the germline V gene (reference sequence).